What follows is one T cell receptor (beta chain) and its context. Germline V gene data show CDR1 as SGHRS and CDR2 as YFSETQ. V dropped 4 bases and J dropped 1; count of bases not matched to a gene: 5. The length of the CDR3 is 15 residues. The entry originates in a study of identical twins. TCRdb ran MiXCR on the 5' RACE reads and lists one entry per CDR3 protein. The table lists 200,000 to 250,000 distinct CDR3 sequences, around 7.6% of them singletons. This sample also belongs to another study, concerning yellow fever vaccine responses in identical twins.

Sample: CD8+ T cells sorted from blood. This TCR came from a woman younger than 35 in good health. The V call is TRBV5-1, the J call TRBJ2-5; 9 nucleotides match TRBD2. The CDR3 loop reads CASSHSGGPQETQYF. The CDR3 DNA follows: TGCGCCAGCAGCCATAGCGGGGGTCCCCAAGAGACCCAGTACTTC.